These 7 T cell receptor beta chains share one sample of origin, sequenced in a study of blood T cell repertoires in COVID-19. The protocol was immunoSEQ multiplex PCR, while the TCRdb copy is restricted to in-frame clones and leaves out a portion. The repertoire holds 110,000 or so clones, with 85% as singletons. Sequenced sample: peripheral blood. The origin of the receptors is a human donor in a cohort sampled during active COVID-19.

A few counts support this clone. The J gene is TRBJ1-6, the V gene TRBV5-1; no firm D call. The CDR3 has 15 amino acids. Germline lookup yields CDR1 SGHRS and CDR2 YFSETQ. V was clipped by 6 bases and J by 0 bases, with 10 bases between them. Here the CDR3 reads CASKSYVSYNSPLHF. Here the CDR3 DNA reads TGCGCCAGCAAGTCCTACGTCTCCTATAATTCACCCCTCCACTTT.

The V and J genes are TRBV27 and TRBJ2-1; TRBD1 matches 7 bases. The CDR3 extends over 12 amino acids. The V gene end was trimmed by 4 bases and the J gene end by 7 bases; junction bases not matched to a gene: 1. Germline V CDR1 and CDR2: MNHEY, SMNVEV (reference sequence). This CDR3 reads CASSYRGNEQFF. The CDR3 bases are TGTGCCAGCAGTTACAGGGGTAATGAGCAGTTCTTC.

This clone occurred a few times. The chain joins TRBV2 to TRBJ1-5; D unresolved. Germline V gives CDR1 SNHLY, CDR2 FYNNEI. This CDR3 contains 13 residues. Trimming shortened V by 2 bases and J by 5 bases, and 7 bases separated the two germline ends. CDR3 amino acids: CASSELGDQPQHF. In DNA, the CDR3 is TGTGCCAGCAGTGAATTGGGAGATCAGCCCCAGCATTTT.

J is TRBJ2-7 and V is TRBV7-9; TRBD2 agrees at 10 bases. The CDR3 spans 15 residues. CDR1 is SEHNR and CDR2 is FQNEAQ in the germline V gene (reference sequence). After removal of 5 bases from V and 7 bases from J, the junction contained 11 bases not matched to a gene. CDR3 region: CASSKLAGLDGEQYF. In DNA, the CDR3 is TGTGCCAGCAGCAAACTAGCGGGGTTGGATGGGGAGCAGTACTTC.

The rearrangement joins TRBV5-1 to TRBJ2-7; possibly TRBD1 for D (6 bases). CDR3 length equals 14 residues. Looked up from germline, CDR1 is SGHRS and CDR2 is YFSETQ. Trimming shortened V by 0 bases and J by 4 bases, and 11 bases separated the two germline ends. The CDR3 region has the DNA TGCGCCAGCAGCTTGGGGACAGAACCTTACGAGCAGTACTTC. As protein: CASSLGTEPYEQYF.

This clone has only one observation. CDR3 in amino acids: CASSQDHLGVDEQFF. The CDR3 nucleotides read TGCGCCAGCAGCCAAGACCACCTAGGGGTGGATGAGCAGTTCTTC. The rearrangement joins TRBV4-1 to TRBJ2-1; tentative D call: TRBD1 (5 bases). Germline values: CDR1 MGHRA, CDR2 YSYEKL. With 0 bases removed from V and 8 bases from J, the gap between germline ends came to 14 bases. The CDR3 covers 15 residues.

This clone occurred once. The rearrangement uses TRBV9 and TRBJ2-7, with D tentatively TRBD2 (5 bases). The CDR3 sequence is 14 residues long. V lost 4 bases and J lost 3, with 14 bases in between. Germline lookup yields CDR1 SGDLS and CDR2 YYNGEE. The CDR3 region is CASSPRGEIYEQYF. The CDR3 DNA sequence: TGTGCCAGCAGCCCACGGGGTGAAATCTACGAGCAGTACTTC.